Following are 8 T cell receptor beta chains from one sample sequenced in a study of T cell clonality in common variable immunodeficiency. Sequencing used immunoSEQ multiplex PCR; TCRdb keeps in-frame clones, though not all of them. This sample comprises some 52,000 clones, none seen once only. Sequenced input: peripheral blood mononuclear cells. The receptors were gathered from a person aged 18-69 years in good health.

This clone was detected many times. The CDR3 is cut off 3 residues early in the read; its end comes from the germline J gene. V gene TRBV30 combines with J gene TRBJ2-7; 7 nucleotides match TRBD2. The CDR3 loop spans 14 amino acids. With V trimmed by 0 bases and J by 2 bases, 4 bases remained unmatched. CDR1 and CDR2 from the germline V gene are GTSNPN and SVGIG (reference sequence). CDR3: CAWSVLGGAYEQYF. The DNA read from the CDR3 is TGTGCCTGGAGTGTACTTGGGGGGGCCTACGAG.

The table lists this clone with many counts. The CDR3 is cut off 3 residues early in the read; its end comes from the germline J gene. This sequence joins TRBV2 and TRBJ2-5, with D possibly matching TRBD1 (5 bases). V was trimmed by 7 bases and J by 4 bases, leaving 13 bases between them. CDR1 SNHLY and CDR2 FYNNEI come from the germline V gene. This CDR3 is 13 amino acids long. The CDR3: CASKRLGVETQYF. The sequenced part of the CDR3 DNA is TGTGCCAGCAAGAGGTTAGGGGTAGAGACC.

The CDR3 sequence is CASSEAWASGSDEQYF. The sequenced CDR3 bases are TGTGCCAGCAGTGAAGCGTGGGCTAGCGGGAGCGACGAG. This chain joins TRBV2 and TRBJ2-7; 10 nucleotides agree with TRBD2. The sequenced fragment ends 3 residues before the CDR3 boundary, so the rest is inferred from the germline J gene. Germline loops: CDR1 SNHLY, CDR2 FYNNEI. The junction had 7 bases not matched to a gene; V was cut back by 0 bases and J by 5 bases. The CDR3 loop spans 16 amino acids.

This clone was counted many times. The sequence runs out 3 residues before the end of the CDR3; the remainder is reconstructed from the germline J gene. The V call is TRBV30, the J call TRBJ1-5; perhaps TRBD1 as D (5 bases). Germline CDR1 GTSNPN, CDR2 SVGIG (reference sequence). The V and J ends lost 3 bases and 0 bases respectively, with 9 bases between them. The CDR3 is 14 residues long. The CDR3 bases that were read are TGTGCCTGGAGCGGGGGATATAGCAATCAGCCC. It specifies CAWSGGYSNQP. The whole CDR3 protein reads CAWSGGYSNQPQHF.

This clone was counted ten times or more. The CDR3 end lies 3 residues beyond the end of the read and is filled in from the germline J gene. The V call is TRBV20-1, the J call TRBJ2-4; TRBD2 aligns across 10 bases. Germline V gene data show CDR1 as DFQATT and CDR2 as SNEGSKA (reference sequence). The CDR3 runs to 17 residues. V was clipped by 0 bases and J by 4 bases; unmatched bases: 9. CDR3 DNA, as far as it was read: TGCAGTGCTAGAGATCAAGGGGGGACTAGCGAGAAAAACATT. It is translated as CSARDQGGTSEKNI. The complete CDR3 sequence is CSARDQGGTSEKNIQYF.

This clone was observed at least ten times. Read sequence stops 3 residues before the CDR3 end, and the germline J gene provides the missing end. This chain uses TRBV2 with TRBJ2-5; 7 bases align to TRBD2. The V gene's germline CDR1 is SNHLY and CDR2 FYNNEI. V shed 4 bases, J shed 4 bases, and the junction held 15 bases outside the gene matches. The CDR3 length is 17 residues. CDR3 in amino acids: CASSVGVAGVFAETQYF. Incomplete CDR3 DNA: TGTGCCAGCAGTGTCGGGGTTGCGGGAGTGTTCGCAGAGACC. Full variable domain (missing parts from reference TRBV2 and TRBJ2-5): EPEVTQTPSHQVTQMGQEVILRCVPISNHLYFYWYRQILGQKVEFLVSFYNNEISEKSEIFDDQFSVERPDGSNFTLKIRSTKLEDSAMYFCASSVGVAGVFAETQYFGPGTRLLVL.

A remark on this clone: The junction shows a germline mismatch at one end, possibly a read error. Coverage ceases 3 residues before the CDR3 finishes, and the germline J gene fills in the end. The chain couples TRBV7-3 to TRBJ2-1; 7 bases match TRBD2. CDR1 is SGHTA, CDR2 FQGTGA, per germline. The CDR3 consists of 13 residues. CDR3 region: CPSSSTSHNEQFF. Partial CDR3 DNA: TGTCCCAGCAGCTCGACTAGCCACAATGAG.

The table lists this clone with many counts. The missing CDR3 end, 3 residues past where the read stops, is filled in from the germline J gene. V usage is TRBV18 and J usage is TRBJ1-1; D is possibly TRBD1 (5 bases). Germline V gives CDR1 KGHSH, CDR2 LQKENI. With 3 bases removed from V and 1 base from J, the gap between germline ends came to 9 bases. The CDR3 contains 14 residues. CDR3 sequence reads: CASSPGQANTEAFF. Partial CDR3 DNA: TGTGCCAGCTCACCGGGGCAGGCGAACACTGAA.